These T cell receptor beta chains were read from a single sample in a study of T cell responses to AZD1222 COVID-19 vaccine. Repertoires were generated with immunoSEQ multiplex PCR, while TCRdb's copy carries only in-frame clones and drops some. Here the sample spans some 24,000 clones, approximately 90% being singletons. The source was peripheral blood, collected 28 days after the second AZD1222 dose. The receptors shown here come from an adult who received the AZD1222 COVID-19 vaccine. CDR3s include the opening cysteine and the closing phenylalanine or tryptophan. Fields, in order: CDR3 length, V gene, clone size, J gene, D gene, CDR3 DNA, CDR3 protein. D genes are given only for firm matches. Expanded clones are given a class, and other clones once, few, many or no size at all.

12	TRBV5-6	.	TRBJ1-2	.	TGTGCCAGCAGCTTGGGGCAGCCCGGCTACACCTTC	CASSLGQPGYTF
15	TRBV5-1	few	TRBJ1-5	.	TGCGCCAGCAGCTTGGTGGGGGCCCCCGGACAGCCCCAGCATTTT	CASSLVGAPGQPQHF
17	TRBV6-2/TRBV6-3	.	TRBJ2-2	.	TGTGCCAGCAGTTTTAGCTCCGGGTCCCAGAACACCGGGGAGCTGTTTTTT	CASSFSSGSQNTGELFF
14	TRBV28	.	TRBJ2-1	TRBD1	TGTGCCAGCAGTCCCGGGACAGGGGGGAATGTGCAGTTCTTC	CASSPGTGGNVQFF
15	TRBV5-8	.	TRBJ2-1	.	TGTGCCAGCAGCGGACCAAGTTGGGTCAGGAATGAGCAGTTCTTC	CASSGPSWVRNEQFF
13	TRBV28	once	TRBJ1-1	.	TGTGCCAGCAGCTGGGGGCCCTACGTTGAAGCTTTCTTT	CASSWGPYVEAFF
11	TRBV29-1	.	TRBJ1-2	.	TGCAGCGGACAGGAAAATTATGGCTACACCTTC	CSGQENYGYTF
18	TRBV9	.	TRBJ2-2	.	TGTGCCAGCAGCGTAGGGGCTAGGGCCGAGGGGCGCACCGGGGAGCTGTTTTTT	CASSVGARAEGRTGELFF
13	TRBV6-5	.	TRBJ1-1	.	TGTGCCTACAAAGAATCCGGGACACAAGAAGCTTTCTTT	CAYKESGTQEAFF
13	TRBV27	few	TRBJ2-1	TRBD2	TGTGCCAGCAGGGGGACTAGCGAACTGGAGCAGTTCTTC	CASRGTSELEQFF
15	TRBV11-3	.	TRBJ2-2	TRBD2	TGTGCCAGCAGCGGTTCATTGGGGGGGACCGGGGAGCTGTTTTTT	CASSGSLGGTGELFF
17	TRBV5-1	.	TRBJ2-6	.	TGCGCCAGCAGCCAGGGGCAGGGGGGCCATGGGGCCAACGTCCTGACTTTC	CASSQGQGGHGANVLTF
14	TRBV28	once	TRBJ1-1	.	TGTGCCAGCACCCGAGGGGGGGAGGACACTGAAGCTTTCTTT	CASTRGGEDTEAFF
13	TRBV7-9	few	TRBJ2-7	.	TGTGCCAGCAGCAAAGAGAGCTCCTACGAGCAGTACTTC	CASSKESSYEQYF
15	TRBV5-4	.	TRBJ1-1	TRBD1	TGTGCCAGCAGCGACGCAGGACAGGGTCGTACTGAAGCTTTCTTT	CASSDAGQGRTEAFF
15	TRBV5-6	.	TRBJ2-2	.	TGTGCCAGCAGCCCTCTCGGGAGTGGGGCCGGGGAGCTGTTTTTT	CASSPLGSGAGELFF
15	TRBV6-5	.	TRBJ1-4	.	TGTGCCAGCAGTTACCTCAGGGGAGTTGGTGAAAAACTGTTTTTT	CASSYLRGVGEKLFF
13	TRBV4-2	.	TRBJ2-7	.	TGTGCCAGCAGCAGGGACCCATCCTACGAGCAGTACTTC	CASSRDPSYEQYF
13	TRBV4-2	few	TRBJ1-1	TRBD1	TGTGCCAGCAGCCAAGGACAGGGAGCTGAAGCTTTCTTT	CASSQGQGAEAFF
18	TRBV5-1	.	TRBJ2-2	TRBD1	TGCGCCAGCAGCTTGTTCGTCTCCGGACAGGGGATCACCGGGGAGCTGTTTTTT	CASSLFVSGQGITGELFF
12	TRBV30	.	TRBJ1-2	.	TGTGCCTGCCAGGGGTCCAACTATGGCTACACCTTC	CACQGSNYGYTF
13	TRBV24-1	.	TRBJ2-3	TRBD1	TGTGCCACCAGTAGACAGGGGACAGATACGCAGTATTTT	CATSRQGTDTQYF
14	TRBV19	once	TRBJ1-1	TRBD1	TGTGCCAGTAAGAAAGGGGGCGAAGGGACTGAAGCTTTCTTT	CASKKGGEGTEAFF
14	TRBV9	.	TRBJ2-1	TRBD2	TGTGCCAGCAGCCCGGGACTAGCGGGAGATGAGCAGTTCTTC	CASSPGLAGDEQFF
16	TRBV28	.	TRBJ1-4	.	TGTGCCAGCAGTCATAAACCAGGGTGGGCTAATGAAAAACTGTTTTTT	CASSHKPGWANEKLFF
16	TRBV2	.	TRBJ2-2	TRBD2	TGTGCCAGCAGGAGCGGAGCGGGGGGCAACACCGGGGAGCTGTTTTTT	CASRSGAGGNTGELFF
14	TRBV7-3	.	TRBJ1-1	TRBD1	TGTGCCAGCAGCCCCAGACAGGGGATCTTTGGAGGTTTCTTT	CASSPRQGIFGGFF
15	TRBV5-6	.	TRBJ2-1	.	TGTGCCAGCAGCTTGGTCTGGCAGGGAGGAAATGAGCAGTTCTTC	CASSLVWQGGNEQFF
15	TRBV6-4	.	TRBJ2-1	TRBD2	TGTGCCAGCCGGAGGGAATGCGGGAGGTTTAATGAGCAGTTCTTC	CASRRECGRFNEQFF
14	TRBV5-8	.	TRBJ1-1	TRBD1	TGTGCCAGCAGCGGCGGACAGGGCAAGACTGAAGCTTTCTTT	CASSGGQGKTEAFF
13	TRBV19	.	TRBJ1-1	.	TGTGCCAGTAGTATAGCTCTGAACACTGAAGCTTTCTTT	CASSIALNTEAFF
15	TRBV18	.	TRBJ1-4	.	TGTGCCAGCTCACCAGAGAACAGCCAGAATGAAAAACTGTTTTTT	CASSPENSQNEKLFF
16	TRBV4-1	once	TRBJ2-7	.	TGCGCCAGCAGCCAAGTCACCGGCGGCCCTCTGGGCGAGCAGTACTTC	CASSQVTGGPLGEQYF
14	TRBV6-5	.	TRBJ2-7	.	TGTGCCAGCAGTATGGACACAAGTCACTACGAGCAGTACTTC	CASSMDTSHYEQYF
15	TRBV6-5	.	TRBJ2-7	.	TGTGCCAGCAGAAGGGCCAGTCCGAACACCTACGAGCAGTACTTC	CASRRASPNTYEQYF
18	TRBV15	.	TRBJ2-4	TRBD2	TGTCCCACCAGCAGAGTGGGGGCGGGGGGCAGGGGCTACGGCATTCAGTACTTC	CPTSRVGAGGRGYGIQYF
16	TRBV19	.	TRBJ1-4	.	TGTGCCAGTAGCAGGGACATCGGCGGCTTATCTGAAAAACTGTTTTTT	CASSRDIGGLSEKLFF
13	TRBV12-3/TRBV12-4	.	TRBJ1-5	.	TGTGCCAGCAGCCTCCTGGTCAATCAGCCCCAGCATTTT	CASSLLVNQPQHF
16	TRBV7-2	.	TRBJ2-7	TRBD1	TGTGCCAGCAGCTTAAGGACAGGGCACCCTCTCTACGAGCAGTACTTC	CASSLRTGHPLYEQYF
14	TRBV4-2	.	TRBJ1-1	.	TGTGCCAGCAGCCTCAGGACAGCGAACACTGAAGCTTTCTTT	CASSLRTANTEAFF
15	TRBV10-3	.	TRBJ2-1	.	TGTGCCACCAGATTACCCGAAGGGTTTTACAATGAGCAGTTCTTC	CATRLPEGFYNEQFF
14	TRBV5-4	.	TRBJ2-2	.	TGTGCCAGCAGCTTGGATTCTGGGTTCGGGGAGCTGTTTTTT	CASSLDSGFGELFF
15	TRBV7-6	.	TRBJ2-1	TRBD2	TGTGCCAGCAGCGGCCTAGCGGGGCCCGCTAATGAGCAGTTCTTC	CASSGLAGPANEQFF
13	TRBV19	.	TRBJ1-2	.	TGTGCCAGTAGTATACCGGAGGTCTATGGCTACACCTTC	CASSIPEVYGYTF
14	TRBV27	.	TRBJ1-1	.	TGTGCCAGCAGGATCGGAATGGGTGATACTGAAGCTTTCTTT	CASRIGMGDTEAFF
16	TRBV5-1	.	TRBJ2-3	TRBD2	TGCGCCAGCAGCTTTCGACTAGCGGAACTCACAGATACGCAGTATTTT	CASSFRLAELTDTQYF
15	TRBV30	.	TRBJ1-1	TRBD1	TGTGCCTGGAGTGCGCGCACAGGGGGGAACACTGAAGCTTTCTTT	CAWSARTGGNTEAFF
15	TRBV30	.	TRBJ2-1	.	TGTGCCTGGACCACGACTCTAGGGTCCTTCAATGAGCAGTTCTTC	CAWTTTLGSFNEQFF
15	TRBV18	.	TRBJ1-2	TRBD1	TGTGCCAGCTCACCGTCAGGGACAGGGAAGAATGGCTACACCTTC	CASSPSGTGKNGYTF
14	TRBV10-1	.	TRBJ1-1	.	TGCGCCAGCAGTGGGGGCAGCCCAAACACTGAAGCTTTCTTT	CASSGGSPNTEAFF
13	TRBV18	.	TRBJ1-6	TRBD1	TGTGCCAGCTCACGAGGGACAGGCTCACCCCTCCACTTT	CASSRGTGSPLHF
11	TRBV28	.	TRBJ2-7	.	TGTGCCAGCAGCAGGGGCTACGAGCAGTACTTC	CASSRGYEQYF
13	TRBV27	.	TRBJ1-5	.	TGTGCCAGCAGTATGTATGGCAATCAGCCCCAGCATTTT	CASSMYGNQPQHF
14	TRBV7-3	once	TRBJ2-7	TRBD2	TGTGCCAGCAGCGCGACTAGCGGGGGGTACGAGCAGTACTTC	CASSATSGGYEQYF
15	TRBV19	.	TRBJ2-1	TRBD2	TGTGCCAGTAGGATAGCGGGAGTACGGGGCGATGAGCAGTTCTTC	CASRIAGVRGDEQFF